One sample yielded the 26 T cell receptor beta chains listed below, sequenced in a study of breast tumors, draining lymph nodes, adjacent tissues. The lymph nodes were axillary draining lymph nodes from breast cancer patients. Via MiXCR, TCRdb re-called the multiplex PCR reads, giving one row per CDR3 protein. The sample has under 300,000 distinct CDR3 sequences; about 34% are singletons. The sample comprised axillary lymph node tissue. The source is a female donor with breast cancer. Some clones in this sample may be carry-over from other donors' samples.

This clonotype was seen a few times. The rearrangement links TRBV7-8 to TRBJ1-1; D possibly corresponds to TRBD1 (6 bases). Germline CDR1 and CDR2: SGHVS and FQNEAQ. The CDR3 contains 15 residues. The V end lost 2 bases, the J end lost 1 base, and 11 bases lay between the germline ends. This chain's CDR3 is CASSLMTGGNTEAFF. CDR3 coding DNA: TGTGCCAGCAGCTTAATGACAGGTGGGAACACTGAAGCTTTCTTT.

This clonotype was observed at least ten times. The V gene is TRBV7-9, the J gene TRBJ2-3; TRBD1 agrees at 8 bases. V was pared by 5 bases and J by 5 bases, with 9 bases of the junction left unmatched. The CDR3 totals 15 residues. CDR1 and CDR2 (germline): SEHNR, FQNEAQ (reference sequence). This CDR3 reads CASSVVRTGQDTQYF. CDR3 nucleotides: TGTGCCAGCAGCGTAGTGAGGACAGGGCAAGATACGCAGTATTTT.

This clonotype has at least ten counts. The rearrangement joins TRBV6-5 to TRBJ2-3; 10 positions match TRBD2. This CDR3 comprises 13 residues. Germline assignment: CDR1 MNHEY and CDR2 SVGAGI. V shed 4 bases, J shed 10 bases, and the junction held 5 bases outside the gene matches. This CDR3 reads CASSLAGGAPQYF. CDR3 nucleotides: TGTGCCAGCAGTTTAGCGGGGGGCGCTCCGCAGTATTTT.

CDR3 DNA sequence: TGTGCCAGCAGTTTAATGGCAGGGGAAGACGAGCAGTACTTC. Its translation: CASSLMAGEDEQYF. The chain links TRBV6-2 or TRBV6-3 to TRBJ2-7, with D tentatively TRBD1 (6 bases). This CDR3 contains 14 residues. CDR1 and CDR2 from the germline V gene are MNHEY and SVGEGT. The ends were cut back, 4 bases at V and 5 bases at J, with 15 bases in the middle.

This clonotype showed up many times. The gene calls are TRBV2 and TRBJ2-1, with 9 positions matching TRBD1. The trim removed 5 bases at V and 3 bases at J, leaving 5 bases unmatched. Germline values: CDR1 SNHLY, CDR2 FYNNEI. This CDR3 is built from 15 residues. CDR3 protein: CASSLDRGRYNEQFF. The CDR3 bases are TGTGCCAGCAGTTTGGACAGGGGCCGCTACAATGAGCAGTTCTTC. Supplemented by reference TRBV2 and TRBJ2-1, the full variable domain reads EPEVTQTPSHQVTQMGQEVILRCVPISNHLYFYWYRQILGQKVEFLVSFYNNEISEKSEIFDDQFSVERPDGSNFTLKIRSTKLEDSAMYFCASSLDRGRYNEQFFGPGTRLTVL.

This clonotype was observed at least ten times. CDR3 in DNA: TGTGCTAGTGGTTTTATTGGGACCCAGTACTTC. Protein product: CASGFIGTQYF. The V call is TRBV12-5, the J call TRBJ2-5; no clear D. With 3 bases removed from V and 7 bases from J, the gap between germline ends came to 6 bases. Germline assignment: CDR1 LGHNT and CDR2 FRNRAP. The CDR3 has 11 residues.

The table lists this clonotype with a count of one. The chain recombines TRBV24-1 with TRBJ1-5, with TRBD1 matching 8 bases. From germline, CDR1 is KGHDR and CDR2 SFDVKD. The CDR3 is 16 residues long. V lost 3 bases, J lost 6 bases, and 9 bases stayed unmatched. CDR3 amino acids: CATSDIQGGYSQPQHF. The DNA for the CDR3 is TGTGCCACCAGTGATATACAGGGGGGGTATAGTCAGCCCCAGCATTTT.

Only a few counts were recorded for this clonotype. The chain has TRBV3-1 and TRBJ2-1; 7 bases line up with TRBD2. V lost 4 bases to trimming and J lost 4 bases; unmatched junction nucleotides: 4. This CDR3 contains 14 residues. Per germline, CDR1 LGHDT and CDR2 YNNKEL (reference sequence). The DNA of the CDR3 is TGTGCCAGCAGCCGAATGGGGGGGTACAATGAGCAGTTCTTC. As protein: CASSRMGGYNEQFF.

The chain uses TRBV27 and TRBJ2-7; a possible D gene is TRBD2 (6 bases). This CDR3 has 15 amino acids. Germline-derived CDR1 and CDR2 are MNHEY and SMNVEV (reference sequence). The ends were cut back, 2 bases at V and 3 bases at J, with 14 bases in the middle. CDR3 in amino acids: CASSLRGDPYYEQYF. CDR3 coding DNA: TGTGCCAGCAGTTTACGCGGGGACCCTTACTACGAGCAGTACTTC.

The chain has TRBV6-6 and TRBJ2-5; possibly TRBD1 or TRBD2 for D (6 bases each). The CDR3 consists of 15 residues. Germline values: CDR1 MNHNY, CDR2 SVGAGI (reference sequence). The V and J ends lost 4 bases and 6 bases respectively, with 18 bases between them. The CDR3 loop reads CASSSPLGGRQTQYF. The CDR3 DNA follows: TGTGCCAGCAGTTCCCCCCTAGGGGGGCGGCAGACCCAGTACTTC.

The rearrangement links TRBV4-1 to TRBJ2-3, with 8 positions matching TRBD2. The germline gives CDR1 MGHRA, CDR2 YSYEKL. V gave up 1 base and J gave up 2 bases; unmatched junction bases: 5. The CDR3 spans 16 residues. The CDR3 here is CASSQVPGRATDTQYF. The DNA for the CDR3 is TGCGCCAGCAGCCAAGTACCCGGGAGGGCCACAGATACGCAGTATTTT.

This clonotype was seen at least ten times. A single base separates this from a much larger clone, so it may be a read error. The gene calls are TRBV20-1 and TRBJ2-7; D is unclear. The CDR3 is 11 amino acids. Per the germline V gene, CDR1 is DFQATT and CDR2 is SNEGSKA (reference sequence). Here the CDR3 DNA reads TGCAGTGCTAGTCACCAGGACGAGCAGTCCTTC. It encodes CSASHQDEQSF.

This clonotype was observed once. This sequence joins TRBV2 and TRBJ1-4; TRBD1 might be the D (6 bases). Germline loops: CDR1 SNHLY, CDR2 FYNNEI. The V and J ends lost 6 bases and 8 bases respectively, with 10 bases between them. CDR3 size: 12 residues. The CDR3 spells CASSRGQEKLFF. The CDR3 DNA follows: TGTGCCAGCAGCCGGGGGCAGGAAAAACTGTTTTTT.

The table lists this clonotype with a few counts. V and J are TRBV5-1 and TRBJ2-2; no clear D gene. CDR1 SGHRS and CDR2 YFSETQ come from the germline V gene. The CDR3 loop spans 16 amino acids. Between the trimmed V and J ends, which lost 2 bases and 1 base, there was a span of 12 bases. The CDR3 loop is CASSLGANLNTGELFF. CDR3 in DNA: TGCGCCAGCAGCTTAGGCGCGAATTTGAACACCGGGGAGCTGTTTTTT.

This clonotype was counted ten times or more. The chain is built from TRBV11-3 and TRBJ2-1, with no clear D. The V and J ends lost 5 bases and 0 bases respectively, with 11 bases between them. The germline gives CDR1 SGHNT, CDR2 YENEEA. The CDR3 covers 15 residues. Here the CDR3 DNA reads TGTGCCAGCAGCGAGAGCAGGTTCTCCTACAATGAGCAGTTCTTC. This encodes CASSESRFSYNEQFF.

As to this clonotype: This may arise from a read error, as a much more abundant clone is one base away. This rearrangement joins TRBV7-9 to TRBJ2-1; 9 bases map to TRBD2. CDR1 and CDR2 (germline): SEHNR, FQNEAQ (reference sequence). The CDR3 covers 15 residues. The CDR3 DNA sequence: TGTGCCAGCAGCTCAGCGGGAGGAATTTACAATGAGCAGCTCTTC. This codes for CASSSAGGIYNEQLF.

This clonotype was seen repeatedly, ten times or more. V gene TRBV2 combines with J gene TRBJ1-4; 7 bases align to TRBD1. Germline V gene data show CDR1 as SNHLY and CDR2 as FYNNEI. The CDR3 consists of 15 residues. V lost 6 bases, J lost 3 bases, and 7 bases stayed unmatched. This chain's CDR3 is CASRSTGSPNEKLFF. Here the CDR3 DNA reads TGTGCCAGCAGGTCGACAGGGAGCCCTAATGAAAAACTGTTTTTT.

This clonotype was found many times. The V and J genes are TRBV7-9 and TRBJ2-3; 11 nucleotides match TRBD1. The CDR3 has 16 amino acids. Germline values: CDR1 SEHNR, CDR2 FQNEAQ (reference sequence). The junction had 10 bases not matched to a gene; V was cut back by 5 bases and J by 6 bases. The CDR3 bases are TGTGCCAGCAGCAAATGGGGACAGGGGGTTATCGATACGCAGTATTTT. Translation: CASSKWGQGVIDTQYF.

In its sample, this clonotype was seen many times. The chain links TRBV5-1 to TRBJ2-1; 7 bases match TRBD1. CDR1 is SGHRS, CDR2 YFSETQ, per germline. This CDR3 is 13 amino acids long. The J segment lost 9 bases and the V segment lost 0 bases, leaving 3 bases of the junction unmatched. CDR3 DNA sequence: TGCGCCAGCAGCTTGGGAGGGGGCGGTGAGCAGTTCTTC. This codes for CASSLGGGGEQFF.

This clonotype was seen repeatedly, ten times or more. V usage is TRBV7-2 and J usage is TRBJ1-5; 10 bases fit TRBD1. This CDR3 spans 17 amino acids. Unmatched junction bases numbered 8, after V lost 5 bases and J lost 1 base. The V gene's germline CDR1 is SGHTA and CDR2 FQGNSA. CDR3 sequence reads: CASSRHGTGESNQPQHF. In DNA form, the CDR3 reads TGTGCCAGCAGCCGGCATGGGACAGGGGAGAGCAATCAGCCCCAGCATTTT.

V is TRBV7-4 and J is TRBJ2-1; 9 bases map to TRBD2. V shed 1 base and J 3 bases; nucleotides not matched to a gene: 7. The germline V gene encodes CDR1 SGHVT and CDR2 SQSDAQ. There are 17 residues in the CDR3. CDR3 bases: TGTGCCAGCAGCTTAGGCTCCCTAGCGGGGATCTACAATGAGCAGTTCTTC. It is translated as CASSLGSLAGIYNEQFF.

This clonotype appeared many times. This rearrangement joins TRBV11-3 to TRBJ2-3, with 8 bases identical to TRBD1. J was trimmed by 10 bases and V by 6 bases; bases with no gene match: 6. Germline V gene lookup returns CDR1 SGHNT and CDR2 YENEEA. There are 12 residues in the CDR3. The DNA of the CDR3 is TGTGCCAGCAGTCCTAGGACAGGGTCGCAGTATTTT. Its protein is CASSPRTGSQYF. Full variable domain (rest looked up from reference TRBV11-3 and TRBJ2-3): EAGVVQSPRYKIIEKKQPVAFWCNPISGHNTLYWYLQNLGQGPELLIRYENEEAVDDSQLPKDRFSAERLKGVDSTLKIQPAELGDSAVYLCASSPRTGSQYFGPGTRLTVL.

About this clonotype itself: A junction end diverges from the germline sequence, so it may reflect a read error. The rearrangement links TRBV10-3 to TRBJ2-1; D may be TRBD2 (6 bases). Germline V gene data show CDR1 as ENHRY and CDR2 as SYGVKD. This CDR3 has 15 amino acids. In DNA form, the CDR3 reads TGTGCCAGCAGTGAACGCGGGACCCAGAACAATGAGCAGTTCTTC. Amino acids: CASSERGTQNNEQFF.

This clonotype was detected ten times or more. This chain uses TRBV20-1 with TRBJ2-1; 13 bases align to TRBD2. The germline V gene encodes CDR1 DFQATT and CDR2 SNEGSKA (reference sequence). With V trimmed by 6 bases and J by 6 bases, 8 bases remained unmatched. This CDR3 has 15 amino acids. The CDR3 loop is CSAWTSGGKLNEQFF. CDR3 DNA sequence: TGCAGTGCGTGGACTAGCGGGGGAAAACTCAATGAGCAGTTCTTC.

Comment on this clonotype: Since a much larger clone is just one base distant, this may be a read error. V and J are TRBV4-3 and TRBJ1-5; D call uncertain. The CDR3 spans 15 residues. V shed 0 bases and J shed 3 bases, with 9 bases lying between them. The V gene's germline CDR1 is LGHNA and CDR2 YSLEER. The chain's CDR3 is CASSQDRLDNQPQHF. The CDR3 region has the DNA TGCGCCAGCAGCCAAGATCGACTAGACAATCAGCCCCAGCATTTT.

The table lists this clonotype with many counts. The chain has TRBV7-9 and TRBJ2-5; 8 nucleotides line up with TRBD2. With V trimmed by 5 bases and J by 2 bases, 13 bases remained unmatched. The CDR3 is 17 residues long. From germline, CDR1 is SEHNR and CDR2 FQNEAQ (reference sequence). The CDR3: CASSLNREGGVQETQYF. In DNA form, the CDR3 reads TGTGCCAGCAGCCTCAACCGGGAGGGAGGGGTGCAAGAGACCCAGTACTTC.